This T cell receptor beta chain came from a study of Tregs in tolerant kidney transplant recipients. Study results and caveats: Donor-specific Treg expansion exceeded global Treg expansion in tolerant patients, suggesting antigen drive. Biological reproducibility was not directly addressed, but technical replication error appeared minimal.

Profiling relied on immunoSEQ multiplex PCR, and the TCRdb table lists in-frame clones only, not all of them. Of about 110,000 clones listed, 90% are singletons. V lost 5 bases and J lost 8, with 12 bases in between. The CDR3 loop spans 12 amino acids. The germline gives CDR1 SGHAT, CDR2 FQNNGV. As regards this clone: The antigen is not known.

The sample here was CD4+ T cells from blood, taken before the transplant. This clonotype originated in a human donor who received a combined kidney and bone marrow transplant. The chain carries TRBV11-2 and TRBJ1-2; D is possibly TRBD1 (5 bases). The DNA for the CDR3 is TGTGCCAGCAGCCCCCGGGGGGTGGGCTACACCTTC. Its translation: CASSPRGVGYTF.